The 7 T cell receptor beta chains below come from one sample, sequenced in a study of T cell responses to AZD1222 COVID-19 vaccine. Clones were sequenced by immunoSEQ multiplex PCR, and TCRdb holds only the in-frame ones, with some missing. Of about 140,000 clones detected, over 90% appear once; the ten largest clones hold around 3.5%. Source: peripheral blood, taken 28 days after the second AZD1222 dose. These receptors were obtained from an adult who received the AZD1222 COVID-19 vaccine.

The gene calls are TRBV27 and TRBJ2-7; 7 nucleotides align to TRBD1. The germline gives CDR1 MNHEY, CDR2 SMNVEV (reference sequence). CDR3 length: 16 amino acids. With 3 bases clipped from V and 5 bases from J, the junction kept 13 bases outside the gene matches. DNA for the CDR3: TGTGCCAGCAGTTTCCGTCCGACAGGGTGGGTAGACGAGCAGTACTTC. Translated: CASSFRPTGWVDEQYF.

The V and J genes are TRBV11-1 and TRBJ2-3; 9 bases line up with TRBD2. The germline V gene encodes CDR1 SGHAT and CDR2 FQDESV (reference sequence). V lost 5 bases to trimming and J lost 2 bases; unmatched junction nucleotides: 8. The CDR3 is made up of 16 amino acids. The CDR3: CASSPLAGDNTDTQYF. CDR3 in DNA: TGTGCCAGCAGCCCCTTAGCGGGAGACAACACAGATACGCAGTATTTT.

The CDR3 spells CASSPVGGSSGNTIYF. CDR3 sequence (DNA): TGTGCCAGCAGCCCAGTCGGTGGGAGCTCTGGAAACACCATATATTTT. This chain joins TRBV9 and TRBJ1-3; D gene unclear. The ends were cut back, 4 bases at V and 0 bases at J, with 14 bases in the middle. The CDR3 has 16 residues. Germline V lookup: CDR1 SGDLS, CDR2 YYNGEE.

With regard to this clone: In the same sample, other DNA sequences code for this CDR3. The chain has TRBV27 and TRBJ1-2; 7 bases agree with TRBD1. CDR1 and CDR2 (germline): MNHEY, SMNVEV (reference sequence). The CDR3 contains 15 residues. The V segment lost 5 bases and the J segment 2 bases; nucleotides outside the gene matches: 8. In nucleotides, the CDR3 is TGTGCCAGCAGTCTCCGACAGGGAGCCAACTATGGCTACACCTTC. Residues: CASSLRQGANYGYTF.

The chain joins TRBV3-1 (or the pseudogene TRBV3-2) to TRBJ1-3; D ambiguous. Trimming left V 2 bases short and J 0 bases short, with 8 bases between. Germline loops: CDR1 LGHDT, CDR2 YNNKEL (reference sequence). CDR3 length: 15 amino acids. CDR3 DNA sequence: TGTGCCAGCAGCCAACTCTTTGACTCTGGAAACACCATATATTTT. Protein sequence: CASSQLFDSGNTIYF.

The J gene is TRBJ2-1, the V gene TRBV9; 9 bases align to TRBD1. Germline CDR1 is SGDLS and CDR2 is YYNGEE. Trimming took 4 bases from V and 7 from J; bases not matched to a gene: 9. The CDR3 has 15 residues. Here the CDR3 reads CASSLGQGTGNEQFF. CDR3 sequence (DNA): TGTGCCAGCAGCCTCGGACAGGGGACGGGGAATGAGCAGTTCTTC.

The V gene is TRBV15, the J gene TRBJ1-2; 10 nucleotides agree with TRBD1. V shed 3 bases, J shed 4 bases, and the junction held 5 bases outside the gene matches. Per the germline V gene, CDR1 is LNHNV and CDR2 is YYDKDF (reference sequence). This CDR3 spans 15 amino acids. Here the CDR3 DNA reads TGTGCCACCAGCAGCCTGACAGGGGGCTTCTATGGCTACACCTTC. Its translation is CATSSLTGGFYGYTF.